These T cell receptor beta chains were read from a single sample in a study of response to subunit inactivated influenza vaccine. Each CDR3 protein is one row after TCRdb ran MiXCR on the RT-PCR reads. Of a few hundred thousand distinct CDR3 sequences listed, approximately 7.3% are singletons. The sequences come from PBMCs from blood, collected about 23 months after vaccination. These receptor sequences come from a man between 50 and 75 years old who received an inactivated influenza vaccine. CDR3s include the opening cysteine and the closing phenylalanine or tryptophan. D genes are given only for firm matches. For some rows the clone size is stated as once, few or many, or as a class when expanded; others skip it.

abundance | j_gene | v_gene | d_gene | CDR3nt | CDR3aa
- | TRBJ2-3 | TRBV7-2 | - | TGTGCCAGCAGCTGGACTCCGGGACGCCGGGGGACGCAGTATTTT | CASSWTPGRRGTQYF
few | TRBJ2-5 | TRBV7-9 | TRBD2 | TGTGCCAGCAGCGGAGGGAGGGTAACACAAGAGACCCAGTACTTC | CASSGGRVTQETQYF
- | TRBJ2-1 | TRBV29-1 | TRBD2 | TGCAGCGTCAGCGGGAGGTTATCTCGCAATGAGCAGTTCTTC | CSVSGRLSRNEQFF
few | TRBJ2-1 | TRBV20-1 | TRBD2 | TGCAGTGCTCGGGGACTAGCGGGAGGCTACAATGAGCAGTTCTTC | CSARGLAGGYNEQFF
many | TRBJ2-1 | TRBV29-1 | TRBD1 | TGCAGCGTTAGGGACAGGGCCCTGGTCAATGAGCAGTTCTTC | CSVRDRALVNEQFF
few | TRBJ2-7 | TRBV20-1 | TRBD2 | TGCAGTGCTAGAGGGACTAGCGGGAGATCCCCAACCTACGAGCAGTACTTC | CSARGTSGRSPTYEQYF
many | TRBJ1-3 | TRBV9 | - | TGTGCCAGCAGCGTAGAGGCAGTGGTTCCCTCTGGAAACACCATATATTTT | CASSVEAVVPSGNTIYF
- | TRBJ2-2 | TRBV7-6 | TRBD2 | TGTGCCAGCAGCTTAGCTAGCGGGGGCACCGGGGAGCTGTTTTTT | CASSLASGGTGELFF
- | TRBJ1-1 | TRBV18 | - | TGTGCCAGCTCACAAAAGACAGGTAACACTGAAGCTTTCTTT | CASSQKTGNTEAFF
many | TRBJ2-1 | TRBV5-1 | TRBD2 | TGCGCCAGCAGCTTTTCGCGGGGGGGCTACAATGAGCAGTTCTTC | CASSFSRGGYNEQFF
few | TRBJ2-1 | TRBV28 | - | TGTGCCAGCAGTACCAGAGGGTGGCAGTTCTTC | CASSTRGWQFF
many | TRBJ1-2 | TRBV25-1 | - | TGTGCCAGCAGTGACCTCTATGGCTACACCTTC | CASSDLYGYTF
- | TRBJ2-1 | TRBV5-6 | - | TGTGCCAGCAGCTCCCTAACCCTACCGCATATCTACAATGAGCAGTTCTTC | CASSSLTLPHIYNEQFF
few | TRBJ1-1 | TRBV6-5 | - | TGTGCCAGCAGTTACCGCGACAGTGGCACTGAAGCTTTCTTT | CASSYRDSGTEAFF
few | TRBJ2-3 | TRBV4-3 | - | TGCGCCAGCAGCCTAGAGGGGGGGCTCACAGATACGCAGTATTTT | CASSLEGGLTDTQYF
many | TRBJ1-4 | TRBV20-1 | TRBD1 | TGCAGTGCTAACCTCCGGGACAGTTATGCAACTAATGAAAAACTGTTTTTT | CSANLRDSYATNEKLFF
few | TRBJ2-1 | TRBV15 | - | TGTGCCACCAGCAGAGATCTCGCGGGGATAGGAGGGGAGCAGTTCTTC | CATSRDLAGIGGEQFF
- | TRBJ2-3 | TRBV3-1 | TRBD2 | TGTGCCAGCAGCCAAGGGGCCGGACTAGCGGGAGGAACGCAGTATTTT | CASSQGAGLAGGTQYF
- | TRBJ2-3 | TRBV5-5 | - | TGTGCCAGCAGTGGAGGTTGGGCTAGCGGCACAGATACGCAGTATTTT | CASSGGWASGTDTQYF
- | TRBJ1-5 | TRBV6-2/TRBV6-3 | TRBD1 | TGTGCCAGCAGTTACGGGGACAGTACTGACCGGCGCCTCTCTCAGCCCCAGCATTTT | CASSYGDSTDRRLSQPQHF
- | TRBJ2-3 | TRBV6-2/TRBV6-3 | TRBD2 | TGTGCCAGCAGTTACTCGAGTCGGCTAGCGGGGAGCACAGATACGCAGTATTTT | CASSYSSRLAGSTDTQYF
few | TRBJ2-2 | TRBV5-1 | - | TGCGCCAGCAGCGAGACCGGGTCCGAGGTACCCGGGGAGCTGTTTTTT | CASSETGSEVPGELFF
many | TRBJ2-2 | TRBV12-3/TRBV12-4 | TRBD2 | TGTGCCAGCAGTTCCGGACTAGCGGAAACTACCGGGGAGCTGTTTTTT | CASSSGLAETTGELFF
few | TRBJ2-7 | TRBV7-8 | - | TGTGCCAGCAGCTTAAGATTGTCCTCCTACGAGCAGTACTTC | CASSLRLSSYEQYF
many | TRBJ1-1 | TRBV21-1 | - | TGTGCCAGCAGCAAAGATGGGACAGGGCCGAACACTGAAGCTTTCTTT | CASSKDGTGPNTEAFF
few | TRBJ2-3 | TRBV10-3 | - | TGTGCCGCATCGTCGGTAATAGATACGCAGTATTTT | CAASSVIDTQYF
many | TRBJ1-2 | TRBV7-2 | - | TGTGCCAGCAGCTTAGAGGCAGTCTCCTATGGCTACACCTTC | CASSLEAVSYGYTF
- | TRBJ2-7 | TRBV7-2 | TRBD1 | TGTGCCAGCAGCTCCTGGACAGGGGCCTCGGGGCAGTACTTC | CASSSWTGASGQYF
few | TRBJ2-2 | TRBV19 | - | TGTGCCAGTAGTATGGCCGGGGAGCTGTTTTTT | CASSMAGELFF
many | TRBJ2-1 | TRBV12-3/TRBV12-4 | TRBD2 | TGTGCCAGCAGCCCGGGACTAGCGGGGATCAACGGTGAGCAGTTCTTC | CASSPGLAGINGEQFF
- | TRBJ1-5 | TRBV7-2 | - | TGTGCCAGCAGCTTAGTAGGGGCAGGTGGCGATCAGCCCCAGCATTTT | CASSLVGAGGDQPQHF
- | TRBJ2-1 | TRBV4-2 | TRBD2 | TGTGCCAGCAGCCCCACTAGCGGGAGGGCCATGGGTAATGAGCAGTTCTTC | CASSPTSGRAMGNEQFF
- | TRBJ1-1 | TRBV4-3 | - | TGCGCCAGCAGCCCTCTTTTGGGGGGGAACACTGAAGCTTTCTTT | CASSPLLGGNTEAFF
- | TRBJ1-5 | TRBV30 | TRBD1 | TGTGCCTGGAGCGGGACCGGGACAGGGGGCAATCAGCCCCAGCATTTT | CAWSGTGTGGNQPQHF
many | TRBJ2-5 | TRBV5-1 | - | TGCGCCAGCAGCTTGGTTGGACACGGAGAGACCCAGTACTTC | CASSLVGHGETQYF
- | TRBJ2-5 | TRBV5-1 | - | TGCGCCAGCAGCTTGGGACGGTCCCTTCAAGAGACCCAGTACTTC | CASSLGRSLQETQYF
few | TRBJ1-1 | TRBV5-5 | TRBD1 | TGTGCCAGCAGCTACCGGACAGGGTTGAACACTGAAGCTTTCTTT | CASSYRTGLNTEAFF